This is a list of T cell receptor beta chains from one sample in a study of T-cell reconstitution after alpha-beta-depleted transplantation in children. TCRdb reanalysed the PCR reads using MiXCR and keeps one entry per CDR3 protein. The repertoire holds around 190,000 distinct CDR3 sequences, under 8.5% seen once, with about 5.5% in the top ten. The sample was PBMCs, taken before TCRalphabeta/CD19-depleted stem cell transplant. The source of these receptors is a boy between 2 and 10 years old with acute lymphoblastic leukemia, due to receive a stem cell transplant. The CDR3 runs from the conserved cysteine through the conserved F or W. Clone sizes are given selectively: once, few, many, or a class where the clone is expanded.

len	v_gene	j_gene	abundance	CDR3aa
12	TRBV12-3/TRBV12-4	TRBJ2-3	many	CASTRTADTQYF
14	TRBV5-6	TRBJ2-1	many	CASSLAGRNNEQFF
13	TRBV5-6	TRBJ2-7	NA	CAMGTGTADGQYF
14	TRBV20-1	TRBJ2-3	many	CSAEAGRPTDTQYF
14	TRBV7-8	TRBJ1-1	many	CASSLGPQNTEAFF
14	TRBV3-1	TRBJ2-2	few	CASSQRENTGELFF
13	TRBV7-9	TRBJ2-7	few	CASSRDGLYEQYF
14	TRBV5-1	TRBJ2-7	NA	CASSLTGLNYEQYF
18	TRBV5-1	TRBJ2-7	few	CASSLVETSGGPGYEQYF
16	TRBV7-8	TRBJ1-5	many	CASSSDSYPGINTQHF
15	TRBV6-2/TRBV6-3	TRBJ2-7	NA	CASRSRDRGFDEQYF
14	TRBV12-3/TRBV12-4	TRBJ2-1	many	CASRLAGQYNEQFF
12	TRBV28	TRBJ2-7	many	CASSLGGAAEYF
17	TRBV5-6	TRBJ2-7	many	CASSLAQGRGLFNEQYF
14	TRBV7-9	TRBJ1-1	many	CASSLGTSNTEAFF
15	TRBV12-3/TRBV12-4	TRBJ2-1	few	CASSLPSGGMGEQFF
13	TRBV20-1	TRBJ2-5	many	CSARDGSSQTQYF
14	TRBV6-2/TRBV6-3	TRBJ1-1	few	CASSYSGQGVEAFF
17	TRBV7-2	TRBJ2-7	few	CASSFGLAGGISYEQYF
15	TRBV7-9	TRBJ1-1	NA	CASSRQTGGATEAFF
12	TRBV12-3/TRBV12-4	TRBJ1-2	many	CASSSGGAGYTF
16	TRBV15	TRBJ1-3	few	CATSRDRGLSGNTIYF
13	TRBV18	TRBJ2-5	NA	CASSPPGQETQYF
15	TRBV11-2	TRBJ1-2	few	CASNRDGASSYGYTF
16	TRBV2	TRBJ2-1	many	CASRDSVAGLRNEQFF
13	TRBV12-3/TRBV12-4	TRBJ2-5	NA	CASSLRHAGTQYF
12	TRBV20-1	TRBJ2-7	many	CSARSQGYEQYF
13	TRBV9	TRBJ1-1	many	CASSVSPESEAFF
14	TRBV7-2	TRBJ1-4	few	CASSLVQGQGELFF
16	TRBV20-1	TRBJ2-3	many	CSAPTWTSGDTDTQYF
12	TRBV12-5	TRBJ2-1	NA	CASGAGQNEQFF
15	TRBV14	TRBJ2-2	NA	CASSHRTSGTGELFF
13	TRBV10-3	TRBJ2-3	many	CAIMEDRTDTQYF
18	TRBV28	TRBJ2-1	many	CASSLGIGGTGLGNEQFF
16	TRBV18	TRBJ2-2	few	CASSPEAGEDTGELFF
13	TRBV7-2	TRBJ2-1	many	CASSLYGANEQFF
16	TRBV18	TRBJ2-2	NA	CASSPRSDPNTGELFF
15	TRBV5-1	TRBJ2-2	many	CASRSDRGYTGELFF
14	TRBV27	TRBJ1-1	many	CASSTQPENTEAFF
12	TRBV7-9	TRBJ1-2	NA	CASSWDRDGYTF
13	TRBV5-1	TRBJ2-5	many	CASSFHPQETQYF
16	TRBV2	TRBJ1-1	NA	CASSDGTGEMNTEAFF
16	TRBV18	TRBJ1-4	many	CASSPGTAATNEKLFF
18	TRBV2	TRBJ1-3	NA	CASLRDRILQVTGNTIYF
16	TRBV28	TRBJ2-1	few	CASSSYQTVSYNEQFF
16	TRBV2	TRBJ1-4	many	CASSEMGQIPNEKLFF
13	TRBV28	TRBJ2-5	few	CASSLSHQETQYF
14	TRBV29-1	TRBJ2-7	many	CSVGRTLSSYEQYF
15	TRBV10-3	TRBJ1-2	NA	CAIRSGQGSNYGYTF
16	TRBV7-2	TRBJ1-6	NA	CASSLLRVQNNSPLHF
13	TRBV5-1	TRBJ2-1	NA	CASSLDPLNEQFF
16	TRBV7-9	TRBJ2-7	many	CASSSIEGGFLDEQYF
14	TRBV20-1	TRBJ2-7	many	CSARVLARIHEQYF
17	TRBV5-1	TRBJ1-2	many	CASSLDFGAGPNYGYTF
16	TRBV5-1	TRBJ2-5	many	CASSPGVAGVQETQYF
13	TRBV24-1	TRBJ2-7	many	CATSQAGGREQYF
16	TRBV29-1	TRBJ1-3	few	CSVVGQGKSSGNTIYF